The T cell receptor beta chain under discussion was sequenced for a study of T cell changes during pregnancy in multiple sclerosis. Sequenced by immunoSEQ multiplex PCR; TCRdb stores in-frame clones only, minus some. The data contain tens of thousands of clones, over 85% of them singletons. The CDR3 spans 14 residues. The junction had 5 bases not matched to a gene; V was cut back by 3 bases and J by 4 bases. Germline CDR1 is SNHLY and CDR2 is FYNNEI. The V gene is TRBV2, the J gene TRBJ1-2, with 7 bases fitting TRBD1. The specimen comprised CD4+ T cells from peripheral blood mononuclear cells, sampled before pregnancy. This sequence originates from a female donor with multiple sclerosis, enrolled in a pregnancy study. CDR3 sequence: CASSDAGTAYGYTF. The CDR3 bases are TGTGCCAGCAGTGACGCCGGGACAGCCTATGGCTACACCTTC.